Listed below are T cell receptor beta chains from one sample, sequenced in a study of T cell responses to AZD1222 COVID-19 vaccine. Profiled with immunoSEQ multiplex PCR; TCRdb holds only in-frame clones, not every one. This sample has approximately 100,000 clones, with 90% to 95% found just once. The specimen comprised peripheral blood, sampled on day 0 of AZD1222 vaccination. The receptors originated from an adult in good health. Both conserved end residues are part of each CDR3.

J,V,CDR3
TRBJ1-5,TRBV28,CASKDGFNQPQHF
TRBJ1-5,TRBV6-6,CASGSNQPQHF
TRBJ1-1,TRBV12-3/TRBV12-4,CASSLIGGTEAFF
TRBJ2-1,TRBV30,CAWATSNEQFF
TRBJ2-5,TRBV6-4,CASSATGGSSETQYF
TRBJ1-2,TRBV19,CASSRTGAGQGYTF
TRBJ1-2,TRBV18,CASSPREDRLSSGYTF
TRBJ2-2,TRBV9,CASSVDPPTGRTGELFF
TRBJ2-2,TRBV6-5,CASEAGEYAGELFF
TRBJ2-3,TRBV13,CASSPGLAGGESTDTQYF
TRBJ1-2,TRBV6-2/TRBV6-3,CASSYRAETYGYTF
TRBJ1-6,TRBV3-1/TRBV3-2,CASSPRGTGVYNSPLHF
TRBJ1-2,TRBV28,CASSSLQGLGGYTF
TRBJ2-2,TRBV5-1,CASSWSGNTGELFF
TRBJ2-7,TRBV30,CAWSSGFYEQYF
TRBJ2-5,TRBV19,CASLSTGGGQETQYF
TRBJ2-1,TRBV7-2,CASSQSDLPLHEQFF
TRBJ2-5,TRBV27,CASGLTGAMAQYF
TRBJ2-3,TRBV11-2,CASTLLAGGTDTQYF
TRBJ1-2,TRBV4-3,CASSQPGQAIYGYTF
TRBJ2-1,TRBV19,CASSIGPQSNEQFF
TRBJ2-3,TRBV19,CASSISDTQYF
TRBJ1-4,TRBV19,CASSRFPKAATNEKLFF
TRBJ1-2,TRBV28,CASSPPQGNYGYTF
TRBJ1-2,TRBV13,CASSLRQNYGYTF
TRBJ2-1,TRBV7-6,CASSLAGSSSYNEQFF
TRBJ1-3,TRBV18,CASSGQLIRNTIYF